Listed below are T cell receptor beta chains from one sample, sequenced in a study of healthy donors' naive CD4 and CD8 T cells. TCRdb reprocessed the reads via MiXCR and lists one record per CDR3 protein. The table includes approximately 180,000 distinct CDR3 sequences, 65% to 80% detected once. Material: naive CD4+ and CD8+ T cells sorted from blood, pooled from several donors. The source is a pool of human donors in good health; the sample pools cells from several healthy donors. CDR3s include the opening cysteine and the closing phenylalanine or tryptophan. Fields, in order: clone size, V gene, D gene, J gene, CDR3 DNA, CDR3 protein. The D gene is left open where the match is weak. Clone size appears in some rows only: once, few, many, or a class for an expanded clone.

size: NA
V: TRBV6-5
D: NA
J: TRBJ1-5
DNA: TGTGCCAGCAGGGAGAGCATGTATAGCAATCAGCCCCAGCATTTT
CDR3: CASRESMYSNQPQHF

size: NA
V: TRBV19
D: NA
J: TRBJ2-1
DNA: TGTGCCAGTAGCTCTATACTTGTTAATGAGCAGTTCTTC
CDR3: CASSSILVNEQFF

size: once
V: TRBV19
D: NA
J: TRBJ1-1
DNA: TGTGCCAGTAGTAGATATTCGGATACGATCGCTGAAGCTTTCTTT
CDR3: CASSRYSDTIAEAFF

size: NA
V: TRBV15
D: NA
J: TRBJ2-1
DNA: TGTGCCACCAGCAAAACAGCACCCCTAATAGGCAATGAGCAGTTCTTC
CDR3: CATSKTAPLIGNEQFF

size: NA
V: TRBV11-2
D: TRBD2
J: TRBJ2-7
DNA: TGTGCCAGCAGCTTGAGGGGAGCGGGAGGATCCTACGAGCAGTACTTC
CDR3: CASSLRGAGGSYEQYF

size: NA
V: TRBV29-1
D: TRBD2
J: TRBJ2-7
DNA: TGCAGCGTTGAACTGACTAGCGGGCCCTACGAGCAGTACTTC
CDR3: CSVELTSGPYEQYF

size: NA
V: TRBV20-1
D: NA
J: TRBJ2-1
DNA: TGCAGTGCTAGTCGCCGGGACGGGCTCCGTTACAATGAGCAGTTCTTC
CDR3: CSASRRDGLRYNEQFF

size: NA
V: TRBV5-5
D: TRBD1
J: TRBJ2-1
DNA: TGTGCCAGCAGCTCGGGACAGAGCTACAATGAGCAGTTCTTC
CDR3: CASSSGQSYNEQFF

size: NA
V: TRBV6-2/TRBV6-3
D: TRBD1
J: TRBJ2-7
DNA: TGTGCCAGCAGTTACATGGGACAGGACTACGAGCAGTACTTC
CDR3: CASSYMGQDYEQYF

size: NA
V: TRBV5-1
D: NA
J: TRBJ2-3
DNA: TGCGCCAGCAGCTTGTCTGGGGGCGGAGGCACAGATACGCAGTATTTT
CDR3: CASSLSGGGGTDTQYF

size: few
V: TRBV27
D: TRBD1
J: TRBJ1-1
DNA: TGTGCCAGCAGTGCGTATCAGGGGGCTACTGAAGCTTTCTTT
CDR3: CASSAYQGATEAFF

size: NA
V: TRBV6-5
D: TRBD1
J: TRBJ2-7
DNA: TGTGCCAGCAGCAAGACAGGGGAGCCCTACGAGCAGTACTTC
CDR3: CASSKTGEPYEQYF

size: NA
V: TRBV27
D: NA
J: TRBJ2-7
DNA: TGTGCCAGCAGTTTACAGGGTACCTACGAGCAGTACTTC
CDR3: CASSLQGTYEQYF

size: NA
V: TRBV7-8
D: NA
J: TRBJ2-1
DNA: TGTGCCAGCATCCCCCGAGGGATTGCGGGGAGGTCCTACAATGAGCAGTTCTTC
CDR3: CASIPRGIAGRSYNEQFF

size: NA
V: TRBV27
D: TRBD1
J: TRBJ2-7
DNA: TGTGCCAGCAGTTTGGGGACAGGGTCCTACGAGCAGTACTTC
CDR3: CASSLGTGSYEQYF

size: once
V: TRBV10-3
D: TRBD1
J: TRBJ2-7
DNA: TGTGCCATCCGCGGACAGGGGGACCCCTCCTACGAGCAGTACTTC
CDR3: CAIRGQGDPSYEQYF

size: NA
V: TRBV6-2/TRBV6-3
D: NA
J: TRBJ2-7
DNA: TGTGCCAGCGGGAGGGACATCTTAGGCTCCTACGAGCAGTACTTC
CDR3: CASGRDILGSYEQYF

size: few
V: TRBV6-2/TRBV6-3
D: NA
J: TRBJ2-7
DNA: TGTGCCAGTACCACGGGGGACCTCCTGGGGGAGCAGTACTTC
CDR3: CASTTGDLLGEQYF

size: NA
V: TRBV6-2/TRBV6-3
D: TRBD2
J: TRBJ2-3
DNA: TGTGCCAGCAGACCCCTAGCGGGAGATGGGACAGATACGCAGTATTTT
CDR3: CASRPLAGDGTDTQYF

size: once
V: TRBV6-5
D: NA
J: TRBJ2-1
DNA: TGTGCCAGCAGGGCAGGGAAAGCGAGAGAGCAGTTCTTC
CDR3: CASRAGKAREQFF

size: NA
V: TRBV5-5
D: NA
J: TRBJ2-3
DNA: TGTGCCAGCAGCTTCGTCGGGCTGGGCACAGATACGCAGTATTTT
CDR3: CASSFVGLGTDTQYF

size: few
V: TRBV29-1
D: TRBD1
J: TRBJ2-7
DNA: TGCAGCGCCCGAGGGGACAGGGCTTACGAGCAATACTTC
CDR3: CSARGDRAYEQYF

size: NA
V: TRBV6-2/TRBV6-3
D: NA
J: TRBJ2-1
DNA: TGTGCCAGCAATGGGGTTAGCTCCTACAATGAGCAGTTCTTC
CDR3: CASNGVSSYNEQFF

size: NA
V: TRBV27
D: NA
J: TRBJ1-2
DNA: TGTGCCAGCAGGGCGAGGGAGATCTATGGCTACACCTTC
CDR3: CASRAREIYGYTF

size: NA
V: TRBV29-1
D: NA
J: TRBJ1-3
DNA: TGCAGCGTCGTGCCTCCTCTCCCTGGAAACACCATATATTTT
CDR3: CSVVPPLPGNTIYF

size: NA
V: TRBV19
D: NA
J: TRBJ2-3
DNA: TGTGCCAGTAGTAGAGGGGTGCCCTGGCGGGCTACGCAGTATTTT
CDR3: CASSRGVPWRATQYF

size: NA
V: TRBV4-3
D: NA
J: TRBJ1-2
DNA: TGCGCCAGCAGCCAAGACAATTGGCAGAACTATGGCTACACCTTC
CDR3: CASSQDNWQNYGYTF

size: NA
V: TRBV27
D: NA
J: TRBJ2-7
DNA: TGTGCCAGCAGTTCGGACGAGGGACTTTCCTACGAGCAGTACTTC
CDR3: CASSSDEGLSYEQYF

size: NA
V: TRBV6-5
D: TRBD1
J: TRBJ2-7
DNA: TGTGCCAGCCGGGACAGGGGTTCCTACGAGCAGTACTTC
CDR3: CASRDRGSYEQYF

size: NA
V: TRBV6-1
D: NA
J: TRBJ2-7
DNA: TGTGCCAGCTCCGGGACACGGGACGAGCAGTACTTC
CDR3: CASSGTRDEQYF

size: NA
V: TRBV6-5
D: TRBD2
J: TRBJ2-5
DNA: TGTGCCAGCAGTCCAATAGCGGGAGGGGGAGAGACCCAGTACTTC
CDR3: CASSPIAGGGETQYF

size: NA
V: TRBV27
D: NA
J: TRBJ2-1
DNA: TGTGCCAGCAGTTTATCTCGTGCCTACAATGAGCAGTTCTTC
CDR3: CASSLSRAYNEQFF